Shown below are 23 T cell receptor beta chains from a single sample sequenced in a study of blood T cell repertoires in COVID-19. Assay: immunoSEQ multiplex PCR; the TCRdb copy retains only in-frame clones and omits some. The sample carries more than 300,000 clones, approximately 89% recorded once. Input material: peripheral blood. The receptors shown here come from a woman aged 25 to 45 with COVID-19, enrolled during active disease.

This chain joins TRBV28 and TRBJ2-2; TRBD1 matches at 8 bases. CDR3 size: 18 residues. From germline, CDR1 is MDHEN and CDR2 SYDVKM. J lost 6 bases, V lost 4 bases, and 16 bases had no gene match. The CDR3 coding sequence is TGTGCCAGCAGTTCCCTCCTAGACAGGGGAAGAGTTGCCGGGGAGCTGTTTTTT. It codes for CASSSLLDRGRVAGELFF.

V and J are TRBV5-8 and TRBJ2-5; the D is unclear. V was trimmed by 4 bases and J by 5 bases, leaving 15 bases between them. This CDR3 region has 14 residues. Germline V gene lookup returns CDR1 SGHTS and CDR2 YDEGEE. CDR3 in amino acids: CASSPVGLRETQYF. CDR3 nucleotides: TGTGCCAGCAGCCCCGTTGGTCTCCGGGAGACCCAGTACTTC. Full variable domain (missing parts from reference TRBV5-8 and TRBJ2-5): EAGVTQSPTHLIKTRGQQATLRCSPISGHTSVYWYQQALGLGLQFLLWYDEGEERNRGNFPPRFSGRQFPNYSSELNVNALELEDSALYLCASSPVGLRETQYFGPGTRLLVL.

The chain couples TRBV6-5 to TRBJ1-1, with 7 nucleotides matching TRBD1. V was pared by 6 bases and J by 4 bases, with 8 bases of the junction left unmatched. The CDR3 covers 14 residues. Germline loops: CDR1 MNHEY, CDR2 SVGAGI. Here the CDR3 reads CASRETGRITEAFF. CDR3 nucleotide sequence: TGTGCCAGCAGGGAGACAGGGAGGATCACTGAAGCTTTCTTT.

V and J are TRBV7-2 and TRBJ2-7, with D hard to call. V lost 5 bases and J 0 bases, leaving 5 bases between the germline ends. The V gene's germline CDR1 is SGHTA and CDR2 FQGNSA. This CDR3 contains 12 residues. Here the CDR3 DNA reads TGTGCCAGCAGCCAATTCTCCTACGAGCAGTACTTC. This translates into CASSQFSYEQYF.

The J gene is TRBJ2-5, the V gene TRBV7-6; perhaps TRBD1 as D (5 bases). Germline V gene data show CDR1 as SGHVS and CDR2 as FNYEAQ. The CDR3 has 14 residues. V lost 5 bases to trimming and J lost 4 bases, with 14 bases between them. The CDR3 DNA is TGTGCCAGCAGCCCCGGTACAGGCGGAGAGACCCAGTACTTC. Translated, it gives CASSPGTGGETQYF.

With regard to this clone: The sample has other DNA sequences that encode this CDR3 too. Here the CDR3 reads CSVAQGEPYEQYF. For the CDR3, the DNA is TGCAGCGTTGCACAGGGAGAGCCCTACGAGCAGTACTTC. The chain employs TRBV29-1 and TRBJ2-7; a weak D match, TRBD1 (6 bases). The CDR3 contains 13 residues. The V gene lost 4 bases and the J gene lost 2 bases, with 12 bases spanning the gap. The germline gives CDR1 SQVTM, CDR2 ANQGSEA.

The gene calls are TRBV19 and TRBJ2-2, with D tentatively TRBD2 (6 bases). V dropped 4 bases and J dropped 2 bases, with 14 bases sitting between them. This CDR3 is built from 16 residues. Germline V gene sequence: CDR1 LNHDA, CDR2 SQIVND (reference sequence). CDR3 sequence reads: CASSRIGTSNTGELFF. CDR3 DNA: TGTGCCAGTAGTAGGATCGGGACTTCTAACACCGGGGAGCTGTTTTTT.

The chain is built from TRBV10-3 and TRBJ2-5, with TRBD2 as a possible D gene (5 bases). Germline CDR1 and CDR2: ENHRY and SYGVKD. Trimming stripped 8 bases from V and 3 bases from J, with 10 bases between. This CDR3 spans 12 amino acids. The CDR3, as DNA: TGTGCCATCGGAGGTCTAGAAGAGACCCAGTACTTC. Translated, it gives CAIGGLEETQYF.

The chain links TRBV4-1 to TRBJ2-7; a weak D match, TRBD2 (6 bases). Germline CDR1 is MGHRA and CDR2 is YSYEKL. The CDR3 covers 14 residues. V was pared by 4 bases and J by 2 bases, with 12 bases between. The chain's CDR3 is CASSPMGTPYEQYF. For the CDR3, the DNA is TGCGCCAGCAGCCCGATGGGGACTCCCTACGAGCAGTACTTC.

DNA of the CDR3: TGCGCCAGCAGCCAAGCTAGACTTACCGAGCAGTACTTC. Its translation: CASSQARLTEQYF. This chain uses TRBV4-3 with TRBJ2-7; D is ambiguous. The V gene lost 1 base and the J gene lost 6 bases, with 10 bases spanning the gap. Per the germline V gene, CDR1 is LGHNA and CDR2 is YSLEER. The CDR3 is 13 residues long.

The chain carries TRBV7-2 and TRBJ2-1, with 10 bases fitting TRBD2. Trimming removed 5 bases from V and 6 bases from J; junction bases left unmatched: 13. CDR3 size: 17 residues. Germline CDR1 reads SGHTA; CDR2 reads FQGNSA. The CDR3 DNA reads as TGTGCCAGCAGCCCTCGGACTAGCGGCCCTAGGGGCAATGAGCAGTTCTTC. The encoded protein is CASSPRTSGPRGNEQFF.

The J gene is TRBJ2-4, the V gene TRBV9; 14 nucleotides match TRBD2. The CDR3 extends over 16 amino acids. V lost 4 bases to trimming and J lost 7 bases; unmatched junction nucleotides: 7. The germline V gene encodes CDR1 SGDLS and CDR2 YYNGEE. CDR3 sequence (DNA): TGTGCCAGCAGCCAGGGACTAGCGGGAGTAAAGAACATTCAGTACTTC. Amino acid sequence: CASSQGLAGVKNIQYF.

V gene TRBV12-3 or TRBV12-4 combines with J gene TRBJ1-5; weak D call: TRBD1 (5 bases). The V and J ends lost 4 bases and 7 bases respectively, with 8 bases between them. There are 12 residues in the CDR3. The CDR3 DNA reads as TGTGCCAGCAGTTCAGACAGCCAGCCCCAGCATTTT. It is translated as CASSSDSQPQHF.

The DNA of the CDR3 is TGTGCCAGCAGTGAATTTGGGGGCCGGACTGAAGCTTTCTTT. Its protein is CASSEFGGRTEAFF. The J gene is TRBJ1-1, the V gene TRBV2; the D gene is possibly TRBD1 (6 bases). Germline V lookup: CDR1 SNHLY, CDR2 FYNNEI. V lost 2 bases and J lost 5, with 12 bases in between. The CDR3 has 14 amino acids. The whole variable domain, remainder taken from reference TRBV2 and TRBJ1-1, is EPEVTQTPSHQVTQMGQEVILRCVPISNHLYFYWYRQILGQKVEFLVSFYNNEISEKSEIFDDQFSVERPDGSNFTLKIRSTKLEDSAMYFCASSEFGGRTEAFFGQGTRLTVV.

This chain links TRBV19 with TRBJ2-7; TRBD2 agrees at 12 bases. J was trimmed by 4 bases and V by 1 base; bases with no gene match: 11. There are 18 residues in the CDR3. The germline gives CDR1 LNHDA, CDR2 SQIVND (reference sequence). As DNA, the CDR3 is TGTGCCAGTAGTATAGGGAGGGCTAGCGGGAGGGCCTGGTACGAGCAGTACTTC. As protein: CASSIGRASGRAWYEQYF.

This chain joins TRBV5-1 and TRBJ2-7; perhaps TRBD1 as D (5 bases). Between the trimmed V and J ends, which lost 3 bases and 1 base, there was a span of 8 bases. The CDR3 consists of 13 residues. Looked up from germline, CDR1 is SGHRS and CDR2 is YFSETQ. The CDR3 bases are TGCGCCAGCAGCTGGGGCCCTTCCTACGAGCAGTACTTC. Its translation: CASSWGPSYEQYF. Full variable domain (rest looked up from reference TRBV5-1 and TRBJ2-7): KAGVTQTPRYLIKTRGQQVTLSCSPISGHRSVSWYQQTPGQGLQFLFEYFSETQRNKGNFPGRFSGRQFSNSRSEMNVSTLELGDSALYLCASSWGPSYEQYFGPGTRLTVT.

The chain employs TRBV19 and TRBJ1-1; 8 nucleotides agree with TRBD1. The germline CDR1 and CDR2 sequences are LNHDA and SQIVND (reference sequence). CDR3 length equals 12 residues. Germline trimming cut 6 bases from V and 7 bases from J; bases unmatched to any gene: 4. CDR3 sequence reads: CASSPTGVEAFF. The CDR3 DNA is TGTGCCAGTAGCCCGACAGGGGTTGAAGCTTTCTTT.

The gene calls are TRBV11-2 and TRBJ2-1; 7 bases are shared with TRBD2. Per germline, CDR1 SGHAT and CDR2 FQNNGV. Trimming at V came to 5 bases and at J to 7 bases, leaving 11 bases not matched to a gene. The CDR3 runs to 15 residues. The CDR3 reads CASSPPGSGYNEQFF. CDR3 coding DNA: TGTGCCAGCAGCCCTCCGGGTAGCGGGTATAATGAGCAGTTCTTC.

The rearrangement links TRBV3-1 (or the pseudogene TRBV3-2) to TRBJ2-3, with TRBD2 identical over 10 bases. J was trimmed by 4 bases and V by 2 bases; bases with no gene match: 3. Germline loops: CDR1 LGHDT, CDR2 YNNKEL (reference sequence). The CDR3 runs to 15 residues. The DNA for the CDR3 is TGTGCCAGCAGCCAACTAGCGGGAGAATCAGATACGCAGTATTTT. Translation gives CASSQLAGESDTQYF.

In its sample, this clone was seen once. The V gene is TRBV5-1, the J gene TRBJ2-2, with 8 bases lining up with TRBD2. Germline values: CDR1 SGHRS, CDR2 YFSETQ. The CDR3 has 16 residues. Trimming at V came to 0 bases and at J to 6 bases, leaving 7 bases not matched to a gene. CDR3 nucleotides: TGCGCCAGCAGCTTGGGCTGGGCGGGAGGAGCCGGGGAGCTGTTTTTT. Its translation: CASSLGWAGGAGELFF.

The chain recombines TRBV4-2 with TRBJ2-3; tentative D call: TRBD2 (6 bases). Trimming took off 1 base at V and 0 bases at J, with 14 bases between the two ends. CDR3 length: 17 residues. Germline V gene sequence: CDR1 LGHNA, CDR2 YNFKEQ. DNA for the CDR3: TGTGCCAGCAGCCAAGGATCTAGCGAGCCGAGCACAGATACGCAGTATTTT. Translation: CASSQGSSEPSTDTQYF.

The chain couples TRBV7-2 to TRBJ2-1; a possible D gene is TRBD1 (5 bases). The length of the CDR3 is 17 residues. Germline CDR1 SGHTA, CDR2 FQGNSA. Trimming cost V 5 bases and J 4 bases, with 21 bases left between them. The CDR3: CASSPPGIRRTYNEQFF. As DNA, the CDR3 is TGTGCCAGCAGCCCCCCAGGGATCAGGCGGACGTACAATGAGCAGTTCTTC.

This clone was found once. The V gene is TRBV30, the J gene TRBJ2-1; 11 nucleotides agree with TRBD2. Looked up from germline, CDR1 is GTSNPN and CDR2 is SVGIG (reference sequence). This CDR3 is built from 15 residues. Trimming took 0 bases from V and 9 from J; bases not matched to a gene: 7. CDR3 residues: CAWSVRLAGRGEQFF. The DNA for the CDR3 is TGTGCCTGGAGTGTACGACTAGCGGGAAGGGGTGAGCAGTTCTTC.